This TCR beta chain was profiled in a study of response to subunit inactivated influenza vaccine. One entry per CDR3 protein results from TCRdb running MiXCR on the RT-PCR reads. The sample lists hundreds of thousands of distinct CDR3 sequences; around 11% were seen once. This clonotype was seen a handful of times. Germline CDR1 is SGHTA and CDR2 is FQGNSA. This CDR3 has 15 residues. V dropped 5 bases and J dropped 6 bases, with 18 bases sitting between them. Separately, the same data were catalogued under a study of T cells expressing NK-cell markers. Turning to that study: Production of TCR beta cDNA relied on 5'RACE template switching with UMIs. Researchers got TCR beta repertoires out of sorted CD3+CD56+NKG2C+, CD3+CD56+NKG2C- and CD3+CD56-NKG2C+ T cells. Within the sequenced cohort of eight donors, seven exhibited HCMV seropositivity and one was seronegative.

The gene calls are TRBV7-2 and TRBJ2-3; tentative D call: TRBD2 (6 bases). Sequenced material: PBMCs from blood, taken on the day of vaccination. The source is a man between 45 and 60 years old who received an inactivated influenza vaccine. The DNA of the CDR3 is TGTGCCAGCAGCGCCATGCCCTCTCGGGGGGATACGCAGTATTTT. Encoded protein: CASSAMPSRGDTQYF. Full variable domain (rest looked up from reference TRBV7-2 and TRBJ2-3): GAGVSQSPSNKVTEKGKDVELRCDPISGHTALYWYRQSLGQGLEFLIYFQGNSAPDKSGLPSDRFSAERTGGSVSTLTIQRTQQEDSAVYLCASSAMPSRGDTQYFGPGTRLTVL.